This note documents a single T cell receptor (beta chain) sequence. Its specificity is unknown. This specimen comes from a study of shared clonotypes between healthy human individuals. Across the study: Donors had three CD4 naive, three CD4 memory, two CD8 naive and one CD8 memory plate apiece. General study points: Compared with clonotypes that all four donors shared, non-shared clonotypes had lower generation probabilities. The naive CD4 repertoires of a handful of donors were compared, and approximately 5% of clonotypes were shared.

Assay used: immunoSEQ multiplex PCR; TCRdb lists only in-frame clones, some missing. The sample contains millions of clones, approximately 94% of which appear only once. This CDR3 has 14 amino acids. Deletions cut 8 bases from V and 4 bases from J, with 18 bases between. The V gene's germline CDR1 is ENHRY and CDR2 SYGVKD. Donors comprised healthy HIV-negative adults lacking recent acute infections or vaccinations. V gene TRBV10-3 combines with J gene TRBJ2-7; D uncertain. The sequence was collected from a man aged 18 to 29 in good health. Input material: naive CD4+ T cells sorted from blood. Subset indicated: CD45RA+ positively selected. CDR3 coding DNA: TGTGCCATCTCCCCCGGGCAGGTACTTTACGAGCAGTACTTC. Translation gives CAISPGQVLYEQYF.